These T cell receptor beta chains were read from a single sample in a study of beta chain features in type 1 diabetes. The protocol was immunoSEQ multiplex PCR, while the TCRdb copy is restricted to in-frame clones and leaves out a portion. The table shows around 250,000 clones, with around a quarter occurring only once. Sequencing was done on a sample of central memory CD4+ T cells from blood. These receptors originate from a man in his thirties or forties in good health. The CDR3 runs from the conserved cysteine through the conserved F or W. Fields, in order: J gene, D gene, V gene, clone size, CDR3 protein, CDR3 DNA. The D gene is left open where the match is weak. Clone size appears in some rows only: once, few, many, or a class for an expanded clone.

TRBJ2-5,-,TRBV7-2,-,CASSPRGSQETQYF,TGTGCCAGCAGCCCGCGGGGTAGCCAAGAGACCCAGTACTTC
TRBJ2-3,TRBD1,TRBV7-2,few,CASSLGGQGPPAQYF,TGTGCCAGCAGCTTAGGGGGACAGGGGCCCCCAGCGCAGTATTTT
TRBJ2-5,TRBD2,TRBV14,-,CASSPYLSGGSGETQYF,TGTGCCAGCAGCCCATACCTATCCGGGGGGAGTGGAGAGACCCAGTACTTC
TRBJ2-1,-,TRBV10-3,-,CATGTLKANEQFF,TGTGCCACCGGGACCCTCAAGGCCAATGAGCAGTTCTTC
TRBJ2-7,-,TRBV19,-,CASSMDTSYEQYF,TGTGCCAGTAGTATGGACACCTCCTACGAGCAGTACTTC
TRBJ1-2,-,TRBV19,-,CASSIGRGYGYTF,TGTGCCAGTAGTATTGGCAGGGGCTATGGCTACACCTTC
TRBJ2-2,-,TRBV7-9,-,CASSIRTASNTGELFF,TGTGCCAGCAGCATTAGGACAGCCTCGAACACCGGGGAGCTGTTTTTT
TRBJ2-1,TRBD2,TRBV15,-,CATSRGGLSTRNEQFF,TGTGCCACCAGCAGAGGGGGACTATCCACGAGGAATGAGCAGTTCTTC
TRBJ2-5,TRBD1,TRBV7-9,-,CASSSTGAETQYF,TGTGCCAGCAGCTCAACAGGGGCGGAGACCCAGTACTTC
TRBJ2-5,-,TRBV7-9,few,CASSRTDSRETQYF,TGTGCCAGCAGCCGAACGGACAGCCGAGAGACCCAGTACTTC
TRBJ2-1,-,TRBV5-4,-,CASSLAGERNEQFF,TGTGCCAGCAGCTTGGCTGGGGAACGGAATGAGCAGTTCTTC
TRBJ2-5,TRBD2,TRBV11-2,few,CASSAEIAGGRETQYF,TGTGCCAGCAGCGCCGAGATAGCGGGAGGGCGGGAGACCCAGTACTTC
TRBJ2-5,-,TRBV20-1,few,CSAVHQETQYF,TGCAGTGCTGTCCACCAAGAGACCCAGTACTTC
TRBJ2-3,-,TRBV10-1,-,CASSEPGVRNTQYF,TGCGCCAGCAGTGAGCCCGGGGTAAGGAATACGCAGTATTTT
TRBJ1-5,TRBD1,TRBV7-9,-,CASSSTGSQPQHF,TGTGCCAGCAGCTCGACAGGGTCTCAGCCCCAGCATTTT
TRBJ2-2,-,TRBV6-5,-,CASSQTGIPGELFF,TGTGCCAGCAGCCAGACGGGCATCCCCGGGGAGCTGTTTTTT
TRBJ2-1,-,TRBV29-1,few,CSAGVSYNEQFF,TGCAGCGCAGGTGTCTCCTACAATGAGCAGTTCTTC
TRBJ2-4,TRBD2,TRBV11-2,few,CASSDPGGRAKNIQYF,TGTGCCAGCAGCGACCCGGGAGGAAGAGCCAAAAACATTCAGTACTTC